Reported below is one T cell receptor beta chain. The table lists this clonotype with many counts. Its antigen has not been determined. Base qualities are not recorded, but no much larger clone differs from it by a single base. This record comes from a study of T-cell reconstitution after alpha-beta-depleted transplantation in children (dated by TCRdb to about 2016). At the level of the whole study: Using TCR repertoire profiling, the study quantitatively followed how T-cell immune reconstitution unfolded in children after TCRalphabeta/CD19-depleted allogeneic hematopoietic cell transplantation.

Summary of the overall study and its limitations: Over the following months the frequencies of hyperexpanded clones went down, and after one year T-cell counts and TCRbeta diversity were mostly credited to newly produced T cells. About two months after transplant, the apparently early recovery of alphabetaT-cell counts reportedly depended on just several hundred clones that had expanded rapidly and came from non-depleted graft cells. In some patients, the high TCRbeta diversity seen at day 60 was put down to recipient T cells and intrathymic progenitors that had survived conditioning.

Receptor amplification or capture employed PCR. Data came from an Illumina HiSeq 2500. TCR libraries were prepared with molecular barcoding, using unique molecular identifiers to normalize TCRbeta repertoire quantification. In-frame beta chains were kept once TCRdb had trimmed the public reads at Q25 with fastp and called clones with MiXCR. Rows are unified per CDR3 protein, each entry keeping the most common DNA and genes. The sample profile shows around 94,000 distinct CDR3 sequences; 4.5% to 7.5% of them were found once. About 6% of the sample lies in the top ten. The sample's time point label is to be understood as: day 60 (about 2 months) after transplantation. The intended sense of this specimen's treatment or condition label: allogeneic hematopoietic cell transplantation with graft depleted of TCRalphabeta T cells and CD19 B cells. The transplant recipients were children given TCRalphabeta/CD19-depleted allogeneic hematopoietic cell grafts.

V lost 3 bases and J lost 6 bases; the stretch between them is 14 bases long. The CDR3 starts with the cysteine, ends with the phenylalanine, and has 15 residues. Only the CDR3 DNA is retained, 45 bases long and in frame from the first base. The chain is assembled from TRBV12-3 or TRBV12-4 and TRBJ1-4; a weak D assignment points to TRBD1 (6 bases agree). The source is a female patient younger than 10 who had a stem cell transplant for Fanconi anemia, so the T cells may come from the graft donor. Source: PBMCs, mostly from graft donor cells, taken 60 days after TCRalphabeta/CD19-depleted stem cell transplant. The DNA sequence is given as TGTGCCAGCAGTTTCTCGGGGGGGCGGGATGAAAAACTGTTTTTT. This is translated as CASSFSGGRDEKLFF.